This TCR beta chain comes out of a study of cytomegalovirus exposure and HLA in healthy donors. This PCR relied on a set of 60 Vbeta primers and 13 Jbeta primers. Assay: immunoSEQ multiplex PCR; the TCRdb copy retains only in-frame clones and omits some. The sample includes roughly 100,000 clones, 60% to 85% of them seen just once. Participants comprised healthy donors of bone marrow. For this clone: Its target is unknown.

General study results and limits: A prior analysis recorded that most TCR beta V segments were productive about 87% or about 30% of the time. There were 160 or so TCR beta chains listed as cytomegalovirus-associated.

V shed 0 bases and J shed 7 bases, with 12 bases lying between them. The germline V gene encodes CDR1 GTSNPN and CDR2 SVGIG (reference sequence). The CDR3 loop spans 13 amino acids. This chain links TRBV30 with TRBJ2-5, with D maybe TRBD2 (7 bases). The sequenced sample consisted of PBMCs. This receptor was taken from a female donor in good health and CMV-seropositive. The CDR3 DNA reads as TGTGCCTGGAGTGTTGAGGGGGGGAGGACCCAGTACTTC. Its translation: CAWSVEGGRTQYF.